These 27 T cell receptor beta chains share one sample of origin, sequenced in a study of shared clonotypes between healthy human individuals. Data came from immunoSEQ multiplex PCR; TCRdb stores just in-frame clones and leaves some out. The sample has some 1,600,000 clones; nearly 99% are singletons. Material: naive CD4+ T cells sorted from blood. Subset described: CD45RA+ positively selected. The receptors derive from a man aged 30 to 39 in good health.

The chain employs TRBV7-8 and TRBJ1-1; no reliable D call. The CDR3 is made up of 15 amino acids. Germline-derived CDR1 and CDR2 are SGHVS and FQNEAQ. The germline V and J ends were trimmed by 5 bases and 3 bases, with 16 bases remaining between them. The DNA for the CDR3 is TGTGCCAGCAGCCTACAAACCTACCGGGACACTGAAGCTTTCTTT. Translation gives CASSLQTYRDTEAFF.

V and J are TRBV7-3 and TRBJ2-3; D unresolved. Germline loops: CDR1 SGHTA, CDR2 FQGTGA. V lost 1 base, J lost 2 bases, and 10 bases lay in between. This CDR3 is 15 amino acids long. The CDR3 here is CASSLSESSTDTQYF. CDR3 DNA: TGTGCCAGCAGCTTAAGCGAGTCTTCCACAGATACGCAGTATTTT. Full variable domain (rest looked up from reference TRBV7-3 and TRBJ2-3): GAGVSQTPSNKVTEKGKYVELRCDPISGHTALYWYRQSLGQGPEFLIYFQGTGAADDSGLPNDRFFAVRPEGSVSTLKIQRTERGDSAVYLCASSLSESSTDTQYFGPGTRLTVL.

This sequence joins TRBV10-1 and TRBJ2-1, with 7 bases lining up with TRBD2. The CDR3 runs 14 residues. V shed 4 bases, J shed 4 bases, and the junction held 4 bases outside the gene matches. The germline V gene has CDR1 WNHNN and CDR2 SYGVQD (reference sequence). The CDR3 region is CASSGNSGYNEQFF. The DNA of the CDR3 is TGCGCCAGCAGTGGTAATAGCGGGTACAATGAGCAGTTCTTC.

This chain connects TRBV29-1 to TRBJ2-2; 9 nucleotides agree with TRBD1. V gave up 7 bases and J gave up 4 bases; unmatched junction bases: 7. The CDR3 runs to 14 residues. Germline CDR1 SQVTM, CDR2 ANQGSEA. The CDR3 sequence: CSGLRDRVTGELFF. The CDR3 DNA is TGCAGCGGTCTCCGGGACAGGGTCACCGGGGAGCTGTTTTTT.

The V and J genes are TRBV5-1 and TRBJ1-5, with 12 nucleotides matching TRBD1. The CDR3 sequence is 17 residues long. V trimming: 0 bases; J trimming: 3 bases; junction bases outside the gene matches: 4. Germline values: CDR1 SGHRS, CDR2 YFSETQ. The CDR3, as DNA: TGCGCCAGCAGCTTGGCCGGGACAGGGGGCTCCAATCAGCCCCAGCATTTT. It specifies CASSLAGTGGSNQPQHF. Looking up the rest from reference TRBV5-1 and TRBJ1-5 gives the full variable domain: KAGVTQTPRYLIKTRGQQVTLSCSPISGHRSVSWYQQTPGQGLQFLFEYFSETQRNKGNFPGRFSGRQFSNSRSEMNVSTLELGDSALYLCASSLAGTGGSNQPQHFGDGTRLSIL.

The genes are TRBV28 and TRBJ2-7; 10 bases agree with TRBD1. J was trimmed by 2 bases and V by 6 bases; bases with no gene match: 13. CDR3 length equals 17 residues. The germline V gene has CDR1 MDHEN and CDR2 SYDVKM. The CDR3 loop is CASSSVYTGTGAYEQYF. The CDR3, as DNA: TGTGCCAGCAGCTCAGTATACACCGGGACAGGGGCCTACGAGCAGTACTTC.

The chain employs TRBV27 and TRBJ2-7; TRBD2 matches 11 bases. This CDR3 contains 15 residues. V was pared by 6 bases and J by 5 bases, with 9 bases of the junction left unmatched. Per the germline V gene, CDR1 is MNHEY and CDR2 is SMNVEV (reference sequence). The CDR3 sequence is CASSRTTSGANEQYF. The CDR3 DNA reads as TGTGCCAGCAGCCGAACGACTAGCGGGGCTAACGAGCAGTACTTC.

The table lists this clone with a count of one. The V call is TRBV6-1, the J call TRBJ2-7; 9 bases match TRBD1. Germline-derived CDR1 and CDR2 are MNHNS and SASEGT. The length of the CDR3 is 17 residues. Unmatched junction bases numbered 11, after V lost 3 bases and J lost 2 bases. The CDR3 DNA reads TGTGCCAGCAGTGACCCCGATATAGACAGGGGGACCTACGAGCAGTACTTC. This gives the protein CASSDPDIDRGTYEQYF.

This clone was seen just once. The CDR3: CASSPSRGRLRNEQFF. In DNA, the CDR3 is TGTGCCAGCAGTCCGAGCAGGGGGCGGCTCCGTAATGAGCAGTTCTTC. The rearrangement uses TRBV28 and TRBJ2-1; 8 bases map to TRBD1. V dropped 5 bases and J dropped 7; count of bases not matched to a gene: 13. The V gene's germline CDR1 is MDHEN and CDR2 SYDVKM. CDR3 length: 16 residues. The whole variable domain, remainder taken from reference TRBV28 and TRBJ2-1, is DVKVTQSSRYLVKRTGEKVFLECVQDMDHENMFWYRQDPGLGLRLIYFSYDVKMKEKGDIPEGYSVSREKKERFSLILESASTNQTSMYLCASSPSRGRLRNEQFFGPGTRLTVL.

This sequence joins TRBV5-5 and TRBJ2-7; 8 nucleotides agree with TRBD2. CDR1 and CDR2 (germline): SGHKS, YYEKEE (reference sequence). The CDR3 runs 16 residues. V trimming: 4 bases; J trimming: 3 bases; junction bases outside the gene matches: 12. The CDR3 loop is CASSLPGGGGYYEQYF. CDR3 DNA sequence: TGTGCCAGCAGCCTCCCCGGGGGGGGTGGGTACTACGAGCAGTACTTC.

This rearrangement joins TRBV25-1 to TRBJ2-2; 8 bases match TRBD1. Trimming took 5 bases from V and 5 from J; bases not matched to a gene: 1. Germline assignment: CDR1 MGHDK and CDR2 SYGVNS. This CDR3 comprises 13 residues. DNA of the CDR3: TGTGCCAGCAGTCGACAGGGGACCGGGGAGCTGTTTTTT. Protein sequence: CASSRQGTGELFF. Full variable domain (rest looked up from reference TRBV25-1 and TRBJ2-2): EADIYQTPRYLVIGTGKKITLECSQTMGHDKMYWYQQDPGMELHLIHYSYGVNSTEKGDLSSESTVSRIRTEHFPLTLESARPSHTSQYLCASSRQGTGELFFGEGSRLTVL.

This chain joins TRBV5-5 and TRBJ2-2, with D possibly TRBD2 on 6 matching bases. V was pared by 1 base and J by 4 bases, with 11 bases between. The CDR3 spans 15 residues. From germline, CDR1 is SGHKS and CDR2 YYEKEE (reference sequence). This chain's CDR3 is CASSLPGVVTGELFF. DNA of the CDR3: TGTGCCAGCAGCTTGCCGGGAGTGGTCACCGGGGAGCTGTTTTTT.

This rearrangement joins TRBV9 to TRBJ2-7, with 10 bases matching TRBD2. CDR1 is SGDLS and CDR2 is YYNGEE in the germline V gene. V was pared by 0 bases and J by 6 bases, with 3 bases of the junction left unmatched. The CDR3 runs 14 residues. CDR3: CASSVGAGGFEQYF. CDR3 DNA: TGTGCCAGCAGCGTAGGAGCGGGAGGGTTCGAGCAGTACTTC.

The CDR3 reads CASIVDRARGRNTEAFF. DNA of the CDR3: TGTGCCAGCATCGTGGACAGGGCCCGGGGTAGGAACACTGAAGCTTTCTTT. This chain connects TRBV28 to TRBJ1-1; 8 bases agree with TRBD1. CDR1 MDHEN and CDR2 SYDVKM come from the germline V gene. Trimming cost V 7 bases and J 1 base; bases outside gene matches: 14. CDR3 length equals 17 residues.

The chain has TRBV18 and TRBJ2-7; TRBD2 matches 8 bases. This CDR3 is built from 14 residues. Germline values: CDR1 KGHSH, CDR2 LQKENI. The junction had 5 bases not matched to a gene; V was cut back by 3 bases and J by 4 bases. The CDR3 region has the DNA TGTGCCAGCTCACCTGTGACGGGGGGGTACGAGCAGTACTTC. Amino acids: CASSPVTGGYEQYF.

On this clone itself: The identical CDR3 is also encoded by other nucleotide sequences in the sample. The CDR3 here is CASSALSSYEQYF. The CDR3 DNA reads TGTGCCAGCAGTGCGCTGAGCTCCTACGAGCAGTACTTC. The chain couples TRBV6-1 to TRBJ2-7, with D uncertain. The CDR3 has 13 amino acids. Germline V lookup: CDR1 MNHNS, CDR2 SASEGT. The germline V and J ends were trimmed by 4 bases and 0 bases, with 7 bases remaining between them.

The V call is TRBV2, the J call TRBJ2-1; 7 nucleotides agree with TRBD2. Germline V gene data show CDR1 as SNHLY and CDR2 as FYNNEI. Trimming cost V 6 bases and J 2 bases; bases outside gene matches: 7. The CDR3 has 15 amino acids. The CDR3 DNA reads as TGTGCCAGCAGAGGTGGGCTAGCGGCCTACAATGAGCAGTTCTTC. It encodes CASRGGLAAYNEQFF. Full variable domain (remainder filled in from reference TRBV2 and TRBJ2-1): EPEVTQTPSHQVTQMGQEVILRCVPISNHLYFYWYRQILGQKVEFLVSFYNNEISEKSEIFDDQFSVERPDGSNFTLKIRSTKLEDSAMYFCASRGGLAAYNEQFFGPGTRLTVL.

The chain's CDR3 is CASSLRDTFPYNEQFF. Here the CDR3 DNA reads TGTGCCAGCAGCTTAAGAGACACCTTCCCCTACAATGAGCAGTTCTTC. The rearrangement links TRBV7-2 to TRBJ2-1, with D hard to call. The CDR3 runs 16 residues. In germline, CDR1 is SGHTA, CDR2 FQGNSA. V shed 2 bases and J shed 2 bases, with 13 bases lying between them.

For the CDR3, the DNA is TGCGCCAGCAGCCAACTCCCAGGGACTCCCAACTTCTACGAGCAGTACTTC. Protein product: CASSQLPGTPNFYEQYF. This sequence joins TRBV4-1 and TRBJ2-7; D is perhaps TRBD2 (6 bases). Trimming left V 2 bases short and J 3 bases short, with 20 bases between. Germline V gene lookup returns CDR1 MGHRA and CDR2 YSYEKL. The CDR3 runs 17 residues.

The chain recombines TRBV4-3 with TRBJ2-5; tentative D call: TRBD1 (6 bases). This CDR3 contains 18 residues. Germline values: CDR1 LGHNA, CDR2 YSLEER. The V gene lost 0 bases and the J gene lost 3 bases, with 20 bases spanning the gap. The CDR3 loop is CASSQEFAAGQKEETQYF. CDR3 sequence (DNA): TGCGCCAGCAGCCAAGAATTCGCGGCAGGACAGAAAGAAGAGACCCAGTACTTC.

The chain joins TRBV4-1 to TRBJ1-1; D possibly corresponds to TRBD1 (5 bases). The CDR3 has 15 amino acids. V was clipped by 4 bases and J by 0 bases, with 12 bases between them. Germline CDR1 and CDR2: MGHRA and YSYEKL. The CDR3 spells CASSPGLTVNTEAFF. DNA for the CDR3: TGCGCCAGCAGCCCCGGATTGACAGTGAACACTGAAGCTTTCTTT.

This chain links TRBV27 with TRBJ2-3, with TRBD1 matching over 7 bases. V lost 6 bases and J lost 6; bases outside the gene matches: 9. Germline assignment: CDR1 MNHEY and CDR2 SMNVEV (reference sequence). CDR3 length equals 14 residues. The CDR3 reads CASRGPGGRDTQYF. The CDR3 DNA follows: TGTGCCAGCAGGGGCCCAGGGGGAAGGGATACGCAGTATTTT.

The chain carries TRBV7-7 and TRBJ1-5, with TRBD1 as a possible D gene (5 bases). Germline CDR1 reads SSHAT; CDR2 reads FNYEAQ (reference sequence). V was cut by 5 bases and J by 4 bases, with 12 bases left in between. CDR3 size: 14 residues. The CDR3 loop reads CASSPGRWNQPQHF. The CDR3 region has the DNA TGTGCCAGCAGCCCGGGACGTTGGAATCAGCCCCAGCATTTT.

In DNA form, the CDR3 reads TGCGCCAGCGGCCATACTTGGAGGGAGAACACCGGGGAGCTGTTTTTT. Protein: CASGHTWRENTGELFF. J is TRBJ2-2 and V is TRBV5-1; D may be TRBD2 (6 bases). The CDR3 has 16 residues. Trimming left V 7 bases short and J 1 base short, with 17 bases between. CDR1 and CDR2 from the germline V gene are SGHRS and YFSETQ.

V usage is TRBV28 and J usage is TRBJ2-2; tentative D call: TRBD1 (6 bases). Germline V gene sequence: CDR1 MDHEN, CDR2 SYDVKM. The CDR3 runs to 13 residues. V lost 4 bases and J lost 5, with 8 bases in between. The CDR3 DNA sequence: TGTGCCAGCAGTTCCCAGGGGACCGGGGAGCTGTTTTTT. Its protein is CASSSQGTGELFF.

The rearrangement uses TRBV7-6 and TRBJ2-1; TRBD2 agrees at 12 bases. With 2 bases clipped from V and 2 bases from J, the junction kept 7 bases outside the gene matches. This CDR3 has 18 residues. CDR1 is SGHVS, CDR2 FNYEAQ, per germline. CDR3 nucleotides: TGTGCCAGCAGCTTATTACTAGCGGGAGGCCCGACCTACAATGAGCAGTTCTTC. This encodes CASSLLLAGGPTYNEQFF.

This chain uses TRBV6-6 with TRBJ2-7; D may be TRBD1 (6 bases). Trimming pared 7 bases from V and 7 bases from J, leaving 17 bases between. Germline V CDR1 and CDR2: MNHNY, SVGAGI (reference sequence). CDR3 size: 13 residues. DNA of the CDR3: TGTGCCAGCACTCCGACAGGTACTCGAGAGCAGTACTTC. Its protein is CASTPTGTREQYF.